Included here is one T cell receptor beta chain sequence, with context. The data derive from a study of T cells after somatic rescue of genetic block. The table came from immunoSEQ multiplex PCR; TCRdb's copy has only in-frame clones and leaves some out. The sample holds 10,000 to 15,000 clones, 73% seen once. The CDR3 is 12 amino acids. In germline, CDR1 is SQVTM, CDR2 ANQGSEA. Trimming left V 1 base short and J 5 bases short, with 8 bases between. V usage is TRBV29-1 and J usage is TRBJ2-5; D is unresolved. The receptor was derived from a boy younger than 18. Sequenced: peripheral blood mononuclear cells (PBMCs). The CDR3 loop reads CSVEGLPETQYF. CDR3 nucleotides: TGCAGCGTTGAAGGTCTTCCCGAGACCCAGTACTTC.